The entry below describes one TCR beta chain. TCR beta CDR3 region amplification was performed from RNA transcripts. An initial round of RT-PCR targeting the TCR CDR3 relied on the HTBI primer set. TCRdb reprocessed the multiplex PCR reads with MiXCR, giving one entry per CDR3 protein. The profile covers 500,000 to 650,000 distinct CDR3 sequences, with roughly 15% appearing a single time and 9.5% to 15% taken by the ten largest. Trimming removed 5 bases at V and 3 bases at J, with 14 bases between. This CDR3 contains 14 residues. Germline V gene lookup returns CDR1 MNHNS and CDR2 SASEGT. This record belongs to a study of T cells in Graves' hyperthyroidism and ophthalmopathy.

The V and J genes are TRBV6-1 and TRBJ2-7; no reliable D call. Specimen: blood. The TCR sequence derives from a woman between 50 and 59 years old with Graves' ophthalmopathy. CDR3 sequence: CASSYGPGNYEQYF. CDR3 in DNA: TGTGCCAGCAGTTATGGGCCTGGGAACTACGAGCAGTACTTC.